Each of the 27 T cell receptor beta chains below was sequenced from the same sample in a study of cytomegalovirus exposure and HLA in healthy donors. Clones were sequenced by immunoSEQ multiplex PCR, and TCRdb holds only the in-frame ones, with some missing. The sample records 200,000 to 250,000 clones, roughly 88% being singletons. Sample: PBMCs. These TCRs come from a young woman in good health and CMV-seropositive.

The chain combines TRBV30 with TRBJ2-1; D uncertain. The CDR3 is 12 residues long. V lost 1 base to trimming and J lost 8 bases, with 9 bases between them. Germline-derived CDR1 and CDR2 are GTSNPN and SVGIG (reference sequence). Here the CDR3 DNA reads TGTGCCTGGAGTGATACGAGCGATGAGCAGTTCTTC. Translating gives CAWSDTSDEQFF.

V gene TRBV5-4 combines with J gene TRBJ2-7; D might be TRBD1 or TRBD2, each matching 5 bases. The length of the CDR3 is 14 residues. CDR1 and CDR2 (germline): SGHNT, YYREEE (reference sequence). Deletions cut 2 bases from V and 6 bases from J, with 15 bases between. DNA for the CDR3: TGTGCCAGCAGCTTCCCAGGGAGCACGGGCGAGCAGTACTTC. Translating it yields CASSFPGSTGEQYF.

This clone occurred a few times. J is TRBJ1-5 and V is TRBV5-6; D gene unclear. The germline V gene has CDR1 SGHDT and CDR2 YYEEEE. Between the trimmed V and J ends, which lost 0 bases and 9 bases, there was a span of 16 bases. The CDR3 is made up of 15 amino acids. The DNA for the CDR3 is TGTGCCAGCAGCTTGGGCCGGGGATGCATCGTGCCCCAGCATTTT. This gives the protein CASSLGRGCIVPQHF.

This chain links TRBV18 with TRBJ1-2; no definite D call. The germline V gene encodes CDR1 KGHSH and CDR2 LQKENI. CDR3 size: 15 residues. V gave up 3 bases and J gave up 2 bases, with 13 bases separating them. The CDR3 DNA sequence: TGTGCCAGCTCACCGAGTGCGGGAGTGAACTATGGCTACACCTTC. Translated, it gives CASSPSAGVNYGYTF.

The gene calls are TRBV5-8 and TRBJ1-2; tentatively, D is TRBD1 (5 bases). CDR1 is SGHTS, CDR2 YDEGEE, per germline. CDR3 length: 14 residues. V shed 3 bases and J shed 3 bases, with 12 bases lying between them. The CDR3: CASSSSGVYYGYTF. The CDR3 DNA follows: TGTGCCAGCAGCTCCTCGGGGGTTTACTATGGCTACACCTTC.

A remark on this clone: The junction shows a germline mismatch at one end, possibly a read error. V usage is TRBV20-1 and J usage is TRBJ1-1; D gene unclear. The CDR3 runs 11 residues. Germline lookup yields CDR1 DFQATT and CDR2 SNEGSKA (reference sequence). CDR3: CSARENTEASF. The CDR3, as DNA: TGCAGTGCTAGAGAGAACACTGAAGCTTCCTTT.

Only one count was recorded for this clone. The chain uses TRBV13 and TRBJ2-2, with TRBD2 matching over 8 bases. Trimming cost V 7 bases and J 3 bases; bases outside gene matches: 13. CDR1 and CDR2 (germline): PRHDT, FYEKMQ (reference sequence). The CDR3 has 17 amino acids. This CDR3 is CASIPRGAGEYTGELFF. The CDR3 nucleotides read TGTGCCAGCATCCCCAGGGGAGCGGGAGAGTACACCGGGGAGCTGTTTTTT.

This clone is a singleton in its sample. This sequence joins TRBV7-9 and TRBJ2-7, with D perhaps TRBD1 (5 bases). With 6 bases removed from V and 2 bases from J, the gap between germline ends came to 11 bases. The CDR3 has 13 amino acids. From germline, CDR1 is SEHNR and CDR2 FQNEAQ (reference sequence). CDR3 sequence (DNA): TGTGCCAGCAGGCAAGACAGTCCCTACGAGCAGTACTTC. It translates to CASRQDSPYEQYF.

The CDR3 nucleotides read TGTGCCAGCAGTTACCGACAGCCCTCCTACAATGAGCAGTTCTTC. It encodes CASSYRQPSYNEQFF. The chain recombines TRBV6-5 with TRBJ2-1, with a possible D match to TRBD1 (5 bases). Germline V lookup: CDR1 MNHEY, CDR2 SVGAGI. The CDR3 totals 15 residues. Trimming pared 2 bases from V and 0 bases from J, leaving 8 bases between.

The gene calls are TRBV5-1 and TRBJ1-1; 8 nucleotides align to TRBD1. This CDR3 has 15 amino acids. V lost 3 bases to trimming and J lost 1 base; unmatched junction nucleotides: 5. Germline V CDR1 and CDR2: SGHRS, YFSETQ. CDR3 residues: CASSWGDRQNTEAFF. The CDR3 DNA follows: TGCGCCAGCAGCTGGGGGGACAGGCAGAACACTGAAGCTTTCTTT.

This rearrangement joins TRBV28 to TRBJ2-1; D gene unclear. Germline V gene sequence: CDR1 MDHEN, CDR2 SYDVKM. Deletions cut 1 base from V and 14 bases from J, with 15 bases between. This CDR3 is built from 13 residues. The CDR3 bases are TGTGCCAGCAGTTTATCGTGGGGTACGGTTAAGTTCTTC. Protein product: CASSLSWGTVKFF. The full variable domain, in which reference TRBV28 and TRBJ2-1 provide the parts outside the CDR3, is DVKVTQSSRYLVKRTGEKVFLECVQDMDHENMFWYRQDPGLGLRLIYFSYDVKMKEKGDIPEGYSVSREKKERFSLILESASTNQTSMYLCASSLSWGTVKFFGPGTRLTVL.

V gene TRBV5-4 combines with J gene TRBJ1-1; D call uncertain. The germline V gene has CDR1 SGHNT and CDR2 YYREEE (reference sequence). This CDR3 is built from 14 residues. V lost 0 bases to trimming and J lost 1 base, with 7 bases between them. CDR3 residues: CASSLGGTNTEAFF. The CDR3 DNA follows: TGTGCCAGCAGCTTGGGAGGCACGAACACTGAAGCTTTCTTT.

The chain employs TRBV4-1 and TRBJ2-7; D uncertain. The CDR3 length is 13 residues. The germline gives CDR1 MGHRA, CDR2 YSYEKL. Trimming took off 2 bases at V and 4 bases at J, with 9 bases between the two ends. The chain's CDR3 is CASSQNPPYEQYF. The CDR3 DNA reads TGCGCCAGCAGCCAAAACCCCCCGTACGAGCAGTACTTC.

This CDR3 reads CASKGGNYNEQFF. In DNA form, the CDR3 reads TGTGCCAGCAAGGGGGGAAACTACAATGAGCAGTTCTTC. The V call is TRBV27, the J call TRBJ2-1; D may be TRBD1 or TRBD2 (6 bases each). Germline CDR1 is MNHEY and CDR2 is SMNVEV (reference sequence). V dropped 7 bases and J dropped 3 bases, with 10 bases sitting between them. The CDR3 is 13 residues long.

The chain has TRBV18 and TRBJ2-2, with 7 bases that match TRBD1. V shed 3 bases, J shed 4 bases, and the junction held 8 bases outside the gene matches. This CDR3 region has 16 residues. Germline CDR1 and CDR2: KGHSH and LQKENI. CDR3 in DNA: TGTGCCAGCTCACCCCGGCGACAGGGCGGCACCGGGGAGCTGTTTTTT. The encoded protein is CASSPRRQGGTGELFF.

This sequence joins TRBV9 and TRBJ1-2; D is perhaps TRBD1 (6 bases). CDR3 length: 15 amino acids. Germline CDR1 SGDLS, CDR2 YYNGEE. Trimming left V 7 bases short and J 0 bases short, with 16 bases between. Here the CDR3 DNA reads TGTGCCAGCGGGGGCCCGCCCCAAGCTAACTATGGCTACACCTTC. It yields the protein CASGGPPQANYGYTF.

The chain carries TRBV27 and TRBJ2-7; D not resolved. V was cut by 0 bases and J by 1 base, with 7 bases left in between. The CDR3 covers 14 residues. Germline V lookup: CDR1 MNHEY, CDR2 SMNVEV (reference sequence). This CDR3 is CASSLSKVSYEQYF. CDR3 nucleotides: TGTGCCAGCAGTTTATCGAAGGTGTCCTACGAGCAGTACTTC.

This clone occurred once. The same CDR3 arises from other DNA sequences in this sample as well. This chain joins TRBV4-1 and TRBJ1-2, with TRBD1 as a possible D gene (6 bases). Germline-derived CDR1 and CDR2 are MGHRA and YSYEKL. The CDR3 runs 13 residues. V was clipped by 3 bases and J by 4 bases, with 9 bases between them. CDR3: CASSQPTGYGYTF. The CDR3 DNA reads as TGCGCCAGCAGCCAGCCGACAGGCTATGGCTACACCTTC.

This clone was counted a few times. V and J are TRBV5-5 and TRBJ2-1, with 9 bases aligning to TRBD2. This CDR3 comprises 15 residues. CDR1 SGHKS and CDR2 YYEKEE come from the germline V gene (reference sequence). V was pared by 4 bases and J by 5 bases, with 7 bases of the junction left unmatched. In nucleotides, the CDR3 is TGTGCCAGCAGCACCTCTAGCGGGATCGACAATGAGCAGTTCTTC. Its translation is CASSTSSGIDNEQFF.

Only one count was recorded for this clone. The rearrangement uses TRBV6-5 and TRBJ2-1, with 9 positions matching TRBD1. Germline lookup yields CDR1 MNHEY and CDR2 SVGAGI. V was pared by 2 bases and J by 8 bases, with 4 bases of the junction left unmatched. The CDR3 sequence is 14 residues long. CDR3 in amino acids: CASSYVGQGYEQFF. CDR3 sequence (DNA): TGTGCCAGCAGTTACGTGGGACAGGGTTATGAGCAGTTCTTC.

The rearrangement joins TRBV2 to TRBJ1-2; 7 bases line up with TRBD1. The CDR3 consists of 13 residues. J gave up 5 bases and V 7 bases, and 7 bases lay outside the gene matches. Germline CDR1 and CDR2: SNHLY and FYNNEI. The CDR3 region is CASTPGGKYGYTF. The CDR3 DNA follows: TGTGCCAGCACCCCAGGGGGGAAATATGGCTACACCTTC.

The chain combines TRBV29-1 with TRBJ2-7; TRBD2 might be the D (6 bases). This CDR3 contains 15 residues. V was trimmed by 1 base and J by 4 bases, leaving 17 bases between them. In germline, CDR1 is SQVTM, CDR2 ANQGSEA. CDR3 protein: CSVEVSGGGWYEQYF. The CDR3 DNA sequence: TGCAGCGTTGAAGTGTCTGGGGGAGGTTGGTACGAGCAGTACTTC.

The CDR3 nucleotides are TGCAGCGTCGGGACCGGGACAACCGATAGCAATCAGCCCCAGCATTTT. This translates into CSVGTGTTDSNQPQHF. This rearrangement joins TRBV29-1 to TRBJ1-5; D is possibly TRBD1 (6 bases). The CDR3 has 16 amino acids. From germline, CDR1 is SQVTM and CDR2 ANQGSEA. The V gene lost 6 bases and the J gene lost 0 bases, with 18 bases spanning the gap.

Here the CDR3 reads CASSPSLAGEYEQYF. In DNA, the CDR3 is TGTGCCAGCAGCCCTTCCCTAGCGGGAGAATACGAGCAGTACTTC. The chain recombines TRBV9 with TRBJ2-7; 10 nucleotides agree with TRBD2. The CDR3 extends over 15 amino acids. V was pared by 4 bases and J by 4 bases, with 8 bases of the junction left unmatched. Per germline, CDR1 SGDLS and CDR2 YYNGEE.

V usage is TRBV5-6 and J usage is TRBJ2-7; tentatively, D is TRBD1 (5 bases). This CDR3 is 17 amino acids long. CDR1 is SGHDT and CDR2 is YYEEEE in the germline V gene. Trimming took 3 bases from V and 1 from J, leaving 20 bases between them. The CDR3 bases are TGTGCCAGCAGCTCCACCGTCCCTGACAGTGGGTCCTACGAGCAGTACTTC. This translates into CASSSTVPDSGSYEQYF.

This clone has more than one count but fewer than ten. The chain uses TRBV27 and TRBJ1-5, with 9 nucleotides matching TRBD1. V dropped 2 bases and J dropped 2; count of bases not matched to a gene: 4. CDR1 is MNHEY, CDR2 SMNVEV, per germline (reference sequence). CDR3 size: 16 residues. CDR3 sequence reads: CASSLRTGDRNQPQHF. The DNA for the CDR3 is TGTGCCAGCAGTTTAAGGACAGGGGATCGCAATCAGCCCCAGCATTTT.

CDR3 sequence (DNA): TGTGCCAGCGAACAGGGGGCGGGTGGCAATCAGCCCCAGCATTTT. Protein product: CASEQGAGGNQPQHF. This chain joins TRBV2 and TRBJ1-5, with 9 bases that match TRBD1. V lost 8 bases, J lost 2 bases, and 7 bases stayed unmatched. Looked up from germline, CDR1 is SNHLY and CDR2 is FYNNEI. The CDR3 covers 15 residues.